This T cell receptor (beta chain) was sequenced in a study of early T cells in non-severe SARS-CoV-2 infection. Trimming removed 2 bases from V and 7 bases from J, with 10 bases in between. This CDR3 has 13 residues. The germline V gene encodes CDR1 MNHEY and CDR2 SMNVEV (reference sequence). Researchers tagged individual cDNA molecules with unique molecular identifiers. TCRdb re-derived calls from the 5' RACE reads in MiXCR, one entry per CDR3 protein. The sample yields roughly 110,000 distinct CDR3 sequences, over 8.5% seen once. The TCR originated in an adult who was a healthcare worker with PCR-confirmed SARS-CoV-2 infection or an uninfected control (not recorded which). Sequenced: whole blood. This chain connects TRBV27 to TRBJ2-3; D remains ambiguous. CDR3 DNA sequence: TGTGCCAGCAGTTTACTCCAGCTCAATACGCAGTATTTT. It codes for CASSLLQLNTQYF.